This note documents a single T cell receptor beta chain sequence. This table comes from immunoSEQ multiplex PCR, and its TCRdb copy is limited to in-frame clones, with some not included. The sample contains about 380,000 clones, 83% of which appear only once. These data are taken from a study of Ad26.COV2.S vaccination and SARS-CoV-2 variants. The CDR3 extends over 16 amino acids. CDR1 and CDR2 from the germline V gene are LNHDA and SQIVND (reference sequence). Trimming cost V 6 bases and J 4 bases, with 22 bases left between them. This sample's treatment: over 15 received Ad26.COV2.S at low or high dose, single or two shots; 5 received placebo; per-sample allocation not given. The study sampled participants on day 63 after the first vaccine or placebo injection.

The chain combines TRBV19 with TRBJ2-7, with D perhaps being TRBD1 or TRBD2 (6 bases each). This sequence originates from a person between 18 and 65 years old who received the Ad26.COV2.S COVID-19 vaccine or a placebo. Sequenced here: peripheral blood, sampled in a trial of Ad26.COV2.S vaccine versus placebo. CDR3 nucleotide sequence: TGTGCCAGTAGCCACGAGGGGGGCAGTTCCTTTTACGAGCAGTACTTC. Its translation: CASSHEGGSSFYEQYF.